The clone carrying this T cell receptor beta chain was found many times. What it recognizes is unknown. Listed TCR primers and previously described methods were used for bulk TCR libraries. TCRdb reprocessed the PCR reads with MiXCR, giving one entry per CDR3 protein. Of about 500,000 distinct CDR3 sequences in the sample, around 21% were seen once. The sample is drawn from a study of molecular identifiers for immune sequencing clone quantification. CDR3 length equals 15 residues. Germline CDR1 LGHNA, CDR2 YNFKEQ. V gave up 0 bases and J gave up 8 bases, with 13 bases separating them. General observations from the study: Highly expanded clone sizes could be underestimated by identical TCR molecules sharing a barcode.

Naive CD8 library inputs spanned roughly 18,000 to 1,000,000 sorted cells and 10%, 30% or 50% RNA. Sorting recovered naive CD8 T cells on a CD8+CD4-CCR7+CD45RA+ profile. V and J are TRBV4-2 and TRBJ1-4; a possible D gene is TRBD1 (5 bases). This clonotype was sampled from a human donor in good health. Some libraries in this study had Jurkat cell RNA spiked in. Sequences were obtained from naive CD8+ T cells from blood, with Jurkat cell RNA spiked in. Subset denoted: FACS-sorted CD8+CD4-CCR7+CD45RA+ naive T cells. CDR3 coding DNA: TGTGCCAGCAGCCAAGAAGAAGGGGTTAAGGAAAAACTGTTTTTT. It translates to CASSQEEGVKEKLFF.